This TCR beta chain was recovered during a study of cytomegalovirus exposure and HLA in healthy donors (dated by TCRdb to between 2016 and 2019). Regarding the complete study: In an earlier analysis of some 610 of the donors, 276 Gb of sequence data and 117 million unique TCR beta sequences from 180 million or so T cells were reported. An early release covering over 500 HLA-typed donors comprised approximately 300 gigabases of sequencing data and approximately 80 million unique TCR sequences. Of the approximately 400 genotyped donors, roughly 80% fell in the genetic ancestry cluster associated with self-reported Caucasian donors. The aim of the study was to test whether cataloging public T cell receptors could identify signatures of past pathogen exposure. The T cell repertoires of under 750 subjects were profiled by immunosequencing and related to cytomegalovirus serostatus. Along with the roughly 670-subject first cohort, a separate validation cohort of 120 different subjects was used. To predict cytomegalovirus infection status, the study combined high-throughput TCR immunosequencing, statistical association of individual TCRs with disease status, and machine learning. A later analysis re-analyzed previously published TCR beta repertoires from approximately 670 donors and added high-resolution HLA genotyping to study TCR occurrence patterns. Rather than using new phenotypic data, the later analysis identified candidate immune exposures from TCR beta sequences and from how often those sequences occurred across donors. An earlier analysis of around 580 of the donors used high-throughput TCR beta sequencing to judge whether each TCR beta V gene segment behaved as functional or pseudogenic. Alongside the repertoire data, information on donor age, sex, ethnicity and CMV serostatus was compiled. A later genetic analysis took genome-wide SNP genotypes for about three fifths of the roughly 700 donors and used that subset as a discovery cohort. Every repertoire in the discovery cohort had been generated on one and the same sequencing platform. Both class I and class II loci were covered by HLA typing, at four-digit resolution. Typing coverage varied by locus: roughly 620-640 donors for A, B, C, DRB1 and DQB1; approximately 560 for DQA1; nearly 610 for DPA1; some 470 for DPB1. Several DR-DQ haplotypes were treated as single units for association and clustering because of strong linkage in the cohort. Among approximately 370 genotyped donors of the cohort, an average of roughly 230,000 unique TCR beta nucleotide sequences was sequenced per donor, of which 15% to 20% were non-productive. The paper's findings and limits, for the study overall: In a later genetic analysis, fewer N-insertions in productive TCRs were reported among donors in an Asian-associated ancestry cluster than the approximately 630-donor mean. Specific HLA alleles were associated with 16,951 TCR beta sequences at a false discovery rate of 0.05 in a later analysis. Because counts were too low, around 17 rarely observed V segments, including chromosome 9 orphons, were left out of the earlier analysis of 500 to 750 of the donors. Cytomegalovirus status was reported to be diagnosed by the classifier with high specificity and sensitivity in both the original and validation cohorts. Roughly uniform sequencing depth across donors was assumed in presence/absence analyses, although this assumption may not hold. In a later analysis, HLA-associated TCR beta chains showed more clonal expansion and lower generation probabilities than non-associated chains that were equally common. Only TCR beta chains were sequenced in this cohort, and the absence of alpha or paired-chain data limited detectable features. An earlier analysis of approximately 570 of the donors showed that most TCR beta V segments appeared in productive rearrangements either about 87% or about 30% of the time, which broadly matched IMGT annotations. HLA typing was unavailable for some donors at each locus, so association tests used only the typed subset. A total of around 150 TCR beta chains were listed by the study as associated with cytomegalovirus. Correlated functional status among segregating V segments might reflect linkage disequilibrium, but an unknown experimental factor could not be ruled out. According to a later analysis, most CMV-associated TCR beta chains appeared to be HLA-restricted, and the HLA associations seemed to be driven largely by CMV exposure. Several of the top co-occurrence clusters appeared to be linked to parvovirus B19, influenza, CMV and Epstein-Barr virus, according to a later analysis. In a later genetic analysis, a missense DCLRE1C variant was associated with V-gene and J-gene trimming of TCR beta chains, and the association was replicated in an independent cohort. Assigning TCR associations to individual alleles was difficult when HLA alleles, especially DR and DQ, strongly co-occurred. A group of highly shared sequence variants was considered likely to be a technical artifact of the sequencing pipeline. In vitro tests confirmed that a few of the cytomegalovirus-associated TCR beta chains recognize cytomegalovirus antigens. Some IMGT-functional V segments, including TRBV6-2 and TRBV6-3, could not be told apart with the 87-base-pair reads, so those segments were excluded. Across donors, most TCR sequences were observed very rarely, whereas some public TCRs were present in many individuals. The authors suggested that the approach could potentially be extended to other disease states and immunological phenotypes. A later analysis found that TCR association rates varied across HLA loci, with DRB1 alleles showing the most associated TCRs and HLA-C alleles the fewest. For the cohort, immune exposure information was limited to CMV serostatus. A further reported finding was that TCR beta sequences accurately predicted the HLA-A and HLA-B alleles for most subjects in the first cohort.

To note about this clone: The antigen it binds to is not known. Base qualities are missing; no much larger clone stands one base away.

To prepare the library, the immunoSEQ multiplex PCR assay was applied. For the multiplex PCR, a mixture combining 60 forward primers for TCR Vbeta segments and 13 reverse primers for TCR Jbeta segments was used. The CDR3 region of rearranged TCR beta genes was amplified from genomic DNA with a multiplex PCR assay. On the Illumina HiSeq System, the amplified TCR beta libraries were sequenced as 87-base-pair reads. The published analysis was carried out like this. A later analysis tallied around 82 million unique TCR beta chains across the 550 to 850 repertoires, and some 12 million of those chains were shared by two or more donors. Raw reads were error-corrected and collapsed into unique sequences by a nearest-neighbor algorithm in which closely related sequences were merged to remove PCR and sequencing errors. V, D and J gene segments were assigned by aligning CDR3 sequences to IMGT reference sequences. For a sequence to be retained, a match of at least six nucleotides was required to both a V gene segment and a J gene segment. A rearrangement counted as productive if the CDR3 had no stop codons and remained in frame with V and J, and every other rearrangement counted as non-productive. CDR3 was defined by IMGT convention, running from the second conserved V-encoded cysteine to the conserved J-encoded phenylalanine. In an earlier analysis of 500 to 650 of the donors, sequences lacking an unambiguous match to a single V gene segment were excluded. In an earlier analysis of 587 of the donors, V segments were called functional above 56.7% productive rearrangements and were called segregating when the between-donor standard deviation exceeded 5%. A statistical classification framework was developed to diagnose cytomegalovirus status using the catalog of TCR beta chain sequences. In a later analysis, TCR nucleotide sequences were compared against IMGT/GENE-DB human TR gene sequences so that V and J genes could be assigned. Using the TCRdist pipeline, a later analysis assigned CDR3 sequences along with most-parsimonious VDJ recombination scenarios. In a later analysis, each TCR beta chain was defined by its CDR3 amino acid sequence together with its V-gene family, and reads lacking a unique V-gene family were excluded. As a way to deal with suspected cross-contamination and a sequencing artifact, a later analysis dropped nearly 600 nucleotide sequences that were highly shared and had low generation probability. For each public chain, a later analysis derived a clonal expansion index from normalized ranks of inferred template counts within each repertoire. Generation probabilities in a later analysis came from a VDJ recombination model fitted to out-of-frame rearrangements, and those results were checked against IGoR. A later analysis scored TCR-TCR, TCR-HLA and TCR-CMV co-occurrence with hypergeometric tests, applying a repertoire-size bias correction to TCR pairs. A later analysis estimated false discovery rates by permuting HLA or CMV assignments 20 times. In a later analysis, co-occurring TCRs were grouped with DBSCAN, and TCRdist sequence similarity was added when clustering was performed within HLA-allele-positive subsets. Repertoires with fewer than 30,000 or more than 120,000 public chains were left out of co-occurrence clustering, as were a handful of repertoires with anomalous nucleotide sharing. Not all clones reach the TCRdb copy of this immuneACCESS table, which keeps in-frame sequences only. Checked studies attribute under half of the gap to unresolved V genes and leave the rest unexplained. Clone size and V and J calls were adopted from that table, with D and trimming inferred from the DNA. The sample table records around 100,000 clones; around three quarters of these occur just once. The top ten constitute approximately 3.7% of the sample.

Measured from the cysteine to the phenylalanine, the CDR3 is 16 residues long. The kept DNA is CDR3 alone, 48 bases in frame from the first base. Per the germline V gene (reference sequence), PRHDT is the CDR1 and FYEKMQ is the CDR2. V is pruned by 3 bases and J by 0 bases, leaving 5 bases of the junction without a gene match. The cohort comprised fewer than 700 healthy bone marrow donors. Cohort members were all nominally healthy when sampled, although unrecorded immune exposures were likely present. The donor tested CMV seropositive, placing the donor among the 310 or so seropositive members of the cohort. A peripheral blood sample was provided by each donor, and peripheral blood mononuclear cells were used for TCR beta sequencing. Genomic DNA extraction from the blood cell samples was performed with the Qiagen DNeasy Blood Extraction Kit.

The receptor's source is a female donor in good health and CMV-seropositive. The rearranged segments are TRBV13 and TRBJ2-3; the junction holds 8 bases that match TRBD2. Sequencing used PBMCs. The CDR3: CASSFGGRWSTDTQYF. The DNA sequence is TGTGCCAGCAGCTTCGGCGGGAGGTGGAGCACAGATACGCAGTATTTT.